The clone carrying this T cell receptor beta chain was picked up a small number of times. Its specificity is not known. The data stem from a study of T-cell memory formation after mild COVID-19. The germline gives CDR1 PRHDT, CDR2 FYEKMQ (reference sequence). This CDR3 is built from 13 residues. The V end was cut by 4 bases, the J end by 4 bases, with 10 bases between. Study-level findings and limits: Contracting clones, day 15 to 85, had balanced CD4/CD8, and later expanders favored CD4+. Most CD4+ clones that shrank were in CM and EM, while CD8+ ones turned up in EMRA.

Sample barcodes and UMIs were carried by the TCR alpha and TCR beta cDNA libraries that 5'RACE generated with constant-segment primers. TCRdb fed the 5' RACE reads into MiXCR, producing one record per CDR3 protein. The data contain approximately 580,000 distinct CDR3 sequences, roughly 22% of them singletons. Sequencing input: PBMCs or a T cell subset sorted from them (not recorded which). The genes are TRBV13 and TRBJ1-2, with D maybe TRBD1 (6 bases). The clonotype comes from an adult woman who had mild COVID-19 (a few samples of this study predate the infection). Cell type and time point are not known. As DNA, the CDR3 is TGTGCCAGCAGCTCCCAGGACAGCTATGGCTACACCTTC. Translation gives CASSSQDSYGYTF.